This T cell receptor (beta chain) was found in a study of siplizumab effects on memory and regulatory T cells. Study findings and constraints: Proliferating siplizumab-culture Treg suppressive function went unconfirmed.

To note about this clone: Its antigen is not known.

Germline CDR1 reads LGHNT; CDR2 reads FRNRAP. The V end was cut by 0 bases, the J end by 9 bases, with 12 bases between. This CDR3 comprises 14 residues. Sequenced by immunoSEQ multiplex PCR; TCRdb stores in-frame clones only, minus some. The profile shows around 110,000 clones, 94% of them singletons. What was sequenced was non-Treg CD4+ T cells sorted from blood. The chain employs TRBV12-5 and TRBJ2-1; no clear D. The TCR comes from a human donor in good health. The CDR3, as DNA: TGTGCTAGTGGTTTGGTCCTCGGGTTCGTTGAGCAGTTCTTC. It encodes CASGLVLGFVEQFF.